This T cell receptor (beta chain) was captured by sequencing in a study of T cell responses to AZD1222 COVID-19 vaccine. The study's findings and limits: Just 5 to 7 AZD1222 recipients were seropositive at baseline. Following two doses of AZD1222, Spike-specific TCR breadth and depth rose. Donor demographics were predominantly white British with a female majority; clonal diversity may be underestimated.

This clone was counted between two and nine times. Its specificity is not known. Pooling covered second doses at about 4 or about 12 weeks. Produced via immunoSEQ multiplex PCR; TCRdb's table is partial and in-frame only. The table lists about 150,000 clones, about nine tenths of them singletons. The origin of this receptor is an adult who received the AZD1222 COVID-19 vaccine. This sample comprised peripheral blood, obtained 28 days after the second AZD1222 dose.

CDR3 bases: TGCGCCAGCAGCCGGGAGAACACCGGGGAGCTGTTTTTT. Translating it yields CASSRENTGELFF. The rearrangement links TRBV5-1 to TRBJ2-2; TRBD2 is a possible D gene (5 bases). Germline V gives CDR1 SGHRS, CDR2 YFSETQ. Trimming left V 4 bases short and J 1 base short, with 5 bases between. The CDR3 contains 13 residues. Filled out from reference TRBV5-1 and TRBJ2-2, the complete variable domain reads KAGVTQTPRYLIKTRGQQVTLSCSPISGHRSVSWYQQTPGQGLQFLFEYFSETQRNKGNFPGRFSGRQFSNSRSEMNVSTLELGDSALYLCASSRENTGELFFGEGSRLTVL.